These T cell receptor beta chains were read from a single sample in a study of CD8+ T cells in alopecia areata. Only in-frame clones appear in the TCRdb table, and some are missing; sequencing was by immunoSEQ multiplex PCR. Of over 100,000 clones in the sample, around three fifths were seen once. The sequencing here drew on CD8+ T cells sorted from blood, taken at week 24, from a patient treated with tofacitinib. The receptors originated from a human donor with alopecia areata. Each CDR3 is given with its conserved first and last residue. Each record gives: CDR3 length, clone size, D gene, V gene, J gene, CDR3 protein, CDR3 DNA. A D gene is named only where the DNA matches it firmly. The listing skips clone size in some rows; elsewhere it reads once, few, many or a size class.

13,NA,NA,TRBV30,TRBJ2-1,CAWSNRVYNEQFF,TGTGCCTGGAGTAATCGAGTTTACAATGAGCAGTTCTTC
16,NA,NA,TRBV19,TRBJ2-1,CASNDNQGLGYNEQFF,TGTGCCAGTAACGACAACCAGGGCCTGGGATACAATGAGCAGTTCTTC
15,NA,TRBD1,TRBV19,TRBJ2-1,CASSTWTGLHNEQFF,TGTGCCAGTAGTACATGGACAGGTTTACACAATGAGCAGTTCTTC
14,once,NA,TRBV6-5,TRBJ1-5,CASSPTVSNQPQHF,TGTGCCAGCAGCCCCACGGTTAGCAATCAGCCCCAGCATTTT
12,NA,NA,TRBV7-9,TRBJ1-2,CASSLFKNGYTF,TGTGCCAGCAGCTTGTTCAAGAATGGCTACACCTTC
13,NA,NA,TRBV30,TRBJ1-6,CAWSADNNSPLHF,TGTGCCTGGAGTGCGGACAATAATTCACCCCTCCACTTT
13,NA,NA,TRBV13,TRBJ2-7,CASSLENSYEQYF,TGTGCCAGCAGCTTAGAGAATAGCTACGAGCAGTACTTC
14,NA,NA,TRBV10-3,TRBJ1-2,CAISETTTNYGYTF,TGTGCCATCAGTGAAACGACAACTAACTATGGCTACACCTTC
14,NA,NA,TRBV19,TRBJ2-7,CASSIVQGSYEQYF,TGTGCCAGTAGTATCGTACAGGGTAGCTACGAGCAGTACTTC
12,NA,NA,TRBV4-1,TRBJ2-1,CASSHRGNEQFF,TGCGCCAGCAGCCACAGGGGAAATGAGCAGTTCTTC
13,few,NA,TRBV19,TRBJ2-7,CASSRRSGYEQYF,TGTGCCAGTAGTCGACGGTCGGGCTACGAGCAGTACTTC
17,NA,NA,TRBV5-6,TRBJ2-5,CASSPEGGLGWQGTQYF,TGTGCCAGCAGCCCCGAGGGGGGGTTGGGTTGGCAAGGGACCCAGTACTTC
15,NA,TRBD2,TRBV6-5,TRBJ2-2,CASSLGIAGTGELFF,TGTGCCAGCAGTCTTGGAATAGCGGGGACCGGGGAGCTGTTTTTT
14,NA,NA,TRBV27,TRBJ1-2,CASSTTRAHYGYTF,TGTGCCAGCAGTACTACGAGGGCCCACTATGGCTACACCTTC
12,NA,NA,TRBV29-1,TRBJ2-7,CSATWEGNEQYF,TGCAGCGCCACCTGGGAAGGGAACGAGCAGTACTTC
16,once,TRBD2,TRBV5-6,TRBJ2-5,CASSPASGGAIETQYF,TGTGCCAGCAGCCCAGCTAGCGGGGGGGCCATAGAGACCCAGTACTTC
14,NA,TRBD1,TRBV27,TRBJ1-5,CASSTTGSGQPQHF,TGTGCCAGCAGTACGACAGGGTCGGGCCAGCCCCAGCATTTT
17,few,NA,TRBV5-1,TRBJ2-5,CASSLFFAGAEQETQYF,TGCGCCAGCAGCTTGTTCTTCGCAGGGGCCGAGCAAGAGACCCAGTACTTC
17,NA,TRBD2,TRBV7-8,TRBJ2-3,CASSLVAGRGGTDTQYF,TGTGCCAGCAGCTTAGTGGCAGGGCGGGGGGGCACAGATACGCAGTATTTT
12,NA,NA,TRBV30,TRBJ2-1,CAWLKFYNEQFF,TGTGCCTGGCTTAAGTTCTACAATGAGCAGTTCTTC
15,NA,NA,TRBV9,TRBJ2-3,CASSVAARERDTQYF,TGTGCCAGCAGCGTAGCGGCCAGGGAGAGAGATACGCAGTATTTT
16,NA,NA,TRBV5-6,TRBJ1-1,CASSFSPQGIVSEAFF,TGTGCCAGCAGCTTTAGCCCCCAGGGTATTGTCTCTGAAGCTTTCTTT
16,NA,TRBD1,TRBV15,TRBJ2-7,CATSRETGTPTYEQYF,TGTGCCACCAGCAGAGAGACAGGGACCCCTACCTACGAGCAGTACTTC
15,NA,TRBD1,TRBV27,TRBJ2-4,CASSNRGQAKNIQYF,TGTGCCAGCAGTAACAGGGGGCAGGCCAAAAACATTCAGTACTTC
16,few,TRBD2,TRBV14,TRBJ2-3,CASSLRERGWTDTQYF,TGTGCCAGCAGCCTACGTGAGCGGGGTTGGACAGATACGCAGTATTTT
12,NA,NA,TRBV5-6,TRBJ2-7,CASSFMGVEQYF,TGTGCCAGCAGCTTCATGGGGGTTGAGCAGTACTTC
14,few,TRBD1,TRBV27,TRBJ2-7,CASSWGQGVYEQYF,TGTGCCAGCAGTTGGGGACAGGGCGTGTACGAGCAGTACTTC
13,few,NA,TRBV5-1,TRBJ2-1,CASRPGVHNEQFF,TGCGCCAGCCGGCCGGGGGTCCACAATGAGCAGTTCTTC
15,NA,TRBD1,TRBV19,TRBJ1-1,CASSTMTGADTEAFF,TGTGCCAGTAGTACCATGACAGGGGCGGACACTGAAGCTTTCTTT
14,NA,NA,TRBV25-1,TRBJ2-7,CASSDWDTSYEQYF,TGTGCCAGCAGTGATTGGGACACTTCCTACGAGCAGTACTTC
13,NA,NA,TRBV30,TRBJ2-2,CAWNPGGTGELFF,TGTGCCTGGAACCCTGGAGGGACCGGGGAGCTGTTTTTT
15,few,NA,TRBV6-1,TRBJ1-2,CASSEMDGSSHGYTF,TGTGCCAGCAGTGAAATGGACGGCTCCTCCCATGGCTACACCTTC
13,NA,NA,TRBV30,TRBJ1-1,CAWTGGENTEAFF,TGTGCCTGGACCGGAGGGGAGAACACTGAAGCTTTCTTT
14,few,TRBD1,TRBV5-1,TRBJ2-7,CASSPGTGEYEQYF,TGCGCCAGCAGCCCCGGGACAGGGGAATACGAGCAGTACTTC
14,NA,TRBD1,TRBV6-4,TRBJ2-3,CASSEGQSTDTQYF,TGTGCCAGCAGTGAGGGACAGAGCACAGATACGCAGTATTTT
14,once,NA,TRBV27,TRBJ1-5,CATRGGGSNQPQHF,TGTGCCACCAGGGGTGGTGGTAGCAATCAGCCCCAGCATTTT
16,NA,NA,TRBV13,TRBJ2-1,CASSPEAGDRFDEQFF,TGTGCCAGCAGCCCCGAAGCCGGGGATAGGTTTGATGAGCAGTTCTTC
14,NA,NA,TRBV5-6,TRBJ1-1,CASSSAEEGTEAFF,TGTGCCAGCAGCTCGGCTGAGGAGGGCACTGAAGCTTTCTTT
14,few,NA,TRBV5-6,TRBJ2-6,CASSSLWGANVLTF,TGTGCCAGCAGCAGTCTGTGGGGGGCCAACGTCCTGACTTTC
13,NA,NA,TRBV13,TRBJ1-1,CASRPTENTEAFF,TGTGCCAGCAGGCCTACAGAGAACACTGAAGCTTTCTTT
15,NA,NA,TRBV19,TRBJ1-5,CASREYSYSNQPQHF,TGTGCCAGTAGGGAATACAGCTATAGCAATCAGCCCCAGCATTTT
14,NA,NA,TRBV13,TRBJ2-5,CASSRSGALETQYF,TGTGCCAGCAGCCGATCAGGGGCGCTAGAGACCCAGTACTTC
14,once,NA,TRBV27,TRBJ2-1,CASSFRGPYNEQFF,TGTGCCAGCAGTTTCAGGGGTCCCTACAATGAGCAGTTCTTC
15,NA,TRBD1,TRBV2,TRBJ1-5,CASSDPRGGNQPQHF,TGTGCCAGCAGTGACCCCAGGGGGGGCAATCAGCCCCAGCATTTT
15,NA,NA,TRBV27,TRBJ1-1,CASSPSGGGNTEAFF,TGTGCCAGCAGCCCCTCCGGGGGGGGGAACACTGAAGCTTTCTTT
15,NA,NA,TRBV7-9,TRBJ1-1,CASSYGASLNTEAFF,TGTGCCAGCAGCTACGGGGCTTCCCTGAACACTGAAGCTTTCTTT
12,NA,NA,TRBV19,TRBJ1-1,CASARGGTEAFF,TGTGCCAGCGCTAGGGGTGGCACTGAAGCTTTCTTT
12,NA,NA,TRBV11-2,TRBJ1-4,CASSLGREKLFF,TGTGCCAGCAGCTTAGGACGGGAAAAACTGTTTTTT
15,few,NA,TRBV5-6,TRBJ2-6,CASSLSISGANVLTF,TGTGCCAGCAGCTTGTCTATATCTGGGGCCAACGTCCTGACTTTC
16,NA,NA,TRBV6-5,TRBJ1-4,CASSYWRDTDNEKLFF,TGTGCCAGCAGTTACTGGAGGGACACTGATAATGAAAAACTGTTTTTT
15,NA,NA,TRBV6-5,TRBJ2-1,CASSPGTYAYNEQFF,TGTGCCAGCAGTCCCGGGACATACGCGTACAATGAGCAGTTCTTC
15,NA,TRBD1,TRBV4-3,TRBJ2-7,CASSPRTGAAYEQYF,TGCGCCAGCAGCCCCAGGACAGGGGCTGCCTACGAGCAGTACTTC
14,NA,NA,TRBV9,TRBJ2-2,CASSVGGFTGELFF,TGTGCCAGCAGCGTAGGAGGGTTCACCGGGGAGCTGTTTTTT
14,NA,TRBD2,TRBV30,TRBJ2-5,CAWSRLAGFETQYF,TGTGCCTGGAGTAGGCTAGCGGGGTTCGAGACCCAGTACTTC
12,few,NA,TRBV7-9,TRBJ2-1,CASSLVGNEQFF,TGTGCCAGCAGCTTAGTGGGTAATGAGCAGTTCTTC
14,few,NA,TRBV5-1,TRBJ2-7,CASSLETASYEQYF,TGCGCCAGCAGCTTGGAAACAGCTAGCTACGAGCAGTACTTC
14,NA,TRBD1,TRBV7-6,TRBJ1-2,CASSHGQGPDGYTF,TGTGCCAGCAGCCATGGACAGGGCCCTGATGGCTACACCTTC
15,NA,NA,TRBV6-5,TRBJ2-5,CASTPTGQGRETQYF,TGTGCCAGCACCCCCACTGGGCAGGGGCGCGAGACCCAGTACTTC
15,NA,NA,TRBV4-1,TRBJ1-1,CASSQTKGRNTEAFF,TGCGCCAGCAGCCAAACAAAGGGGCGTAACACTGAAGCTTTCTTT